This T cell receptor beta chain comes out of a study of cytomegalovirus exposure and HLA in healthy donors. Whole-study results and caveats: As a later analysis revealed, the rate of TCR association differed by HLA locus, with DRB1 most and HLA-C fewest. The authors enumerated some 160 TCR beta chains as linked to cytomegalovirus.

To note about this clone: Its target is unknown.

Use of 60 Vbeta and 13 Jbeta primers characterized the PCR. In the original analysis: A later analysis counted approximately 88 million unique TCR beta chains, roughly 11 million shared. Profiled with immunoSEQ multiplex PCR; TCRdb holds only in-frame clones, not every one. The V and J calls and clone size are taken from that table; D and trimming were inferred from the DNA. The table lists around 110,000 clones, roughly three quarters of them singletons, with 3% in the top ten. The CDR3 covers 14 residues. V lost 5 bases and J lost 0; bases outside the gene matches: 4. CDR1 is MGHDK and CDR2 is SYGVNS in the germline V gene. Each donor's status was that of a healthy bone marrow donor.

This clonotype was sampled from a woman under 30 in good health and CMV-seropositive. This chain joins TRBV25-1 and TRBJ2-7, with 7 positions matching TRBD2. Sequencing used PBMCs. The CDR3 sequence: CASSSPGGSYEQYF. As DNA, the CDR3 is TGTGCCAGCAGTTCACCGGGAGGCTCCTACGAGCAGTACTTC.